Below are 28 T cell receptor beta chains sequenced from a single sample in a study of T cells in Graves' hyperthyroidism and ophthalmopathy. Regions amplified from RNA transcripts were the TCR beta CDR3 regions. A set of HTBI primers served as the primers for a first-round RT-PCR of the TCR CDR3. TCRdb re-called the multiplex PCR reads with MiXCR, one entry per CDR3 protein. The top ten hold approximately 13% of the sample, which has 500,000 to 800,000 distinct CDR3 sequences, around 15% seen once. The sample taken for sequencing was blood. The origin of the receptors is a woman aged 50 to 60 with Graves' ophthalmopathy.

This clonotype was seen many times. This chain links TRBV6-2 or TRBV6-3 with TRBJ2-1, with 10 bases that match TRBD2. This CDR3 contains 15 residues. Germline CDR1 reads MNHEY; CDR2 reads SVGEGT. V lost 7 bases, J lost 6 bases, and 9 bases stayed unmatched. CDR3 DNA sequence: TGTGCCAGCACCGAAGCGGGAGGGCTCTCCAATGAGCAGTTCTTC. This sequence encodes CASTEAGGLSNEQFF.

This chain connects TRBV7-8 to TRBJ2-1; 14 bases map to TRBD2. With 5 bases clipped from V and 0 bases from J, the junction kept 9 bases outside the gene matches. The CDR3 runs to 19 residues. Per the germline V gene, CDR1 is SGHVS and CDR2 is FQNEAQ. The CDR3 coding sequence is TGTGCCAGCAGCACGGGACTAGCGGGAGAAGGGAGCTCCTACAATGAGCAGTTCTTC. This encodes CASSTGLAGEGSSYNEQFF.

The rearrangement uses TRBV9 and TRBJ2-1; 7 positions match TRBD1. Germline V lookup: CDR1 SGDLS, CDR2 YYNGEE. The V segment lost 0 bases and the J segment 13 bases; nucleotides outside the gene matches: 4. The CDR3 covers 12 residues. The CDR3 loop is CASSVGGTEQFF. DNA for the CDR3: TGTGCCAGCAGCGTAGGGGGGACAGAACAGTTCTTC.

This clonotype was seen ten or more times. V is TRBV5-1 and J is TRBJ2-7; D gene uncertain. The V end lost 0 bases, the J end lost 5 bases, and 12 bases lay between the germline ends. This CDR3 has 14 amino acids. Germline V CDR1 and CDR2: SGHRS, YFSETQ. CDR3 region: CASSLVVSSHEQYF. The CDR3 DNA is TGCGCCAGCAGCTTGGTGGTTAGCTCGCACGAGCAGTACTTC.

Concerning this clonotype: Its ends do not fully match the called genes, so a read error is possible. The rearrangement links TRBV27 to TRBJ2-3, with D possibly being TRBD2 (7 bases). CDR1 MNHEY and CDR2 SMNVEV come from the germline V gene (reference sequence). The CDR3 consists of 13 residues. Here the CDR3 DNA reads TGTGCCAGCAAGGATACAGGGAGGGATACGCGGTATTTT. Protein product: CASKDTGRDTRYF.

This clonotype was found many times. The V and J genes are TRBV20-1 and TRBJ2-3; TRBD2 might be the D (8 bases). This CDR3 has 17 amino acids. CDR1 is DFQATT, CDR2 SNEGSKA, per germline (reference sequence). With 1 base removed from V and 1 base from J, the gap between germline ends came to 18 bases. Written as DNA, the CDR3 is TGCAGTGCTAGAGGAAGCGGGAGAACAGGGGGCACAGATACGCAGTATTTT. It specifies CSARGSGRTGGTDTQYF.

This clonotype was seen repeatedly, ten times or more. The chain uses TRBV7-3 and TRBJ2-2; 8 nucleotides align to TRBD2. CDR3 length: 15 residues. The V gene end was trimmed by 2 bases and the J gene end by 6 bases; junction bases not matched to a gene: 5. Germline-derived CDR1 and CDR2 are SGHTA and FQGTGA. In nucleotides, the CDR3 is TGTGCCAGCAGCTTACAGCGGGAGTTGTCCGGGGAGCTGTTTTTT. Its translation: CASSLQRELSGELFF.

This clonotype has a count of ten or more. This chain joins TRBV27 and TRBJ2-1; D remains ambiguous. The CDR3 length is 11 residues. V was trimmed by 3 bases and J by 10 bases, leaving 7 bases between them. The germline CDR1 and CDR2 sequences are MNHEY and SMNVEV (reference sequence). The CDR3 sequence: CASSFGTEQFF. CDR3 in DNA: TGTGCCAGCAGTTTCGGTACAGAGCAGTTCTTC.

In its sample, this clonotype was seen a few times. The chain carries TRBV6-2 or TRBV6-3 and TRBJ2-1, with 7 bases identical to TRBD2. CDR3 length: 17 residues. CDR1 and CDR2 (germline): MNHEY, SVGEGT. J was trimmed by 5 bases and V by 2 bases; bases with no gene match: 12. Written as DNA, the CDR3 is TGTGCCAGCAGTTACCGAATTGGACTAGACAAAAACAATGAGCAGTTCTTC. Translation gives CASSYRIGLDKNNEQFF.

This clonotype was observed many times. The rearrangement joins TRBV5-1 to TRBJ2-7, with 9 bases identical to TRBD2. The germline V gene encodes CDR1 SGHRS and CDR2 YFSETQ. CDR3 size: 18 residues. The J segment lost 0 bases and the V segment lost 4 bases, leaving 14 bases of the junction unmatched. The CDR3 protein is CASSPRPLAGETSYEQYF. The CDR3 DNA follows: TGCGCCAGCAGCCCGCGACCGTTAGCGGGAGAGACCTCCTACGAGCAGTACTTC.

On this clonotype: This clone may be a read error of a much larger clone one base away. The chain couples TRBV12-3 or TRBV12-4 to TRBJ2-2; TRBD2 matches at 7 bases. This CDR3 has 16 residues. The CDR3 loop reads CASNPPSGANTGELLF. The CDR3 nucleotides are TGTGCCAGCAATCCTCCTAGCGGAGCCAACACCGGGGAGCTGCTTTTT.

This clonotype has more than one count but fewer than ten. This rearrangement joins TRBV19 to TRBJ1-2; perhaps TRBD1 as D (5 bases). The ends were cut back, 3 bases at V and 4 bases at J, with 12 bases in the middle. The CDR3 sequence is 14 residues long. Germline CDR1 is LNHDA and CDR2 is SQIVND (reference sequence). CDR3 region: CASSIGGRLYGYTF. The CDR3 coding sequence is TGTGCCAGTAGTATCGGGGGACGGCTCTATGGCTACACCTTC.

This clonotype was seen many times. V and J are TRBV12-3 or TRBV12-4 and TRBJ1-5; D ambiguous. The CDR3 is made up of 16 amino acids. The V gene lost 6 bases and the J gene lost 3 bases, with 18 bases spanning the gap. This chain's CDR3 is CASSLTGGFANQPQHF. The CDR3 region has the DNA TGTGCCAGCAGCCTAACGGGCGGGTTCGCCAATCAGCCCCAGCATTTT.

This clonotype was seen at least ten times. The chain joins TRBV3-1 to TRBJ1-1, with 7 bases identical to TRBD1. The CDR3 sequence is 17 residues long. Germline V gives CDR1 LGHDT, CDR2 YNNKEL (reference sequence). The junction had 10 bases not matched to a gene; V was cut back by 3 bases and J by 0 bases. The CDR3 loop is CASSQDRRYTLNTEAFF. DNA of the CDR3: TGTGCCAGCAGCCAGGACAGGCGTTACACCCTGAACACTGAAGCTTTCTTT. The entire variable domain, with the rest obtained from reference TRBV3-1 and TRBJ1-1, is as follows: DTAVSQTPKYLVTQMGNDKSIKCEQNLGHDTMYWYKQDSKKFLKIMFSYNNKELIINETVPNRFSPKSPDKAHLNLHINSLELGDSAVYFCASSQDRRYTLNTEAFFGQGTRLTVV.

This clonotype was recorded many times. V is TRBV6-2 or TRBV6-3 and J is TRBJ2-1; 11 positions match TRBD2. Germline lookup yields CDR1 MNHEY and CDR2 SVGEGT. Trimming removed 0 bases from V and 2 bases from J; junction bases left unmatched: 0. CDR3 length equals 16 residues. Written as DNA, the CDR3 is TGTGCCAGCAGTTACTCACTAGCGGGAGCCTACAATGAGCAGTTCTTC. This codes for CASSYSLAGAYNEQFF.

This clonotype was seen repeatedly, ten times or more. V and J are TRBV28 and TRBJ1-2, with D perhaps matching TRBD1 (6 bases). The CDR3 loop spans 13 amino acids. CDR1 is MDHEN and CDR2 is SYDVKM in the germline V gene. V was pared by 7 bases and J by 4 bases, with 13 bases between. The DNA for the CDR3 is TGTGCCAGCACCTATGCGGACAGCTATGGCTACACCTTC. Translation: CASTYADSYGYTF.

For this clonotype: A much larger clone is a single base away; this may be a read error. The CDR3 spells CASSPLGSGEGNIQYF. The CDR3, as DNA: TGTGCCAGCAGTCCCCTGGGGTCAGGGGAGGGAAACATTCAGTACTTC. The V call is TRBV6-2 or TRBV6-3, the J call TRBJ2-4; D possibly corresponds to TRBD2 (7 bases). Between the trimmed V and J ends, which lost 5 bases and 6 bases, there was a span of 20 bases. The CDR3 extends over 16 amino acids. From germline, CDR1 is MNHEY and CDR2 SVGEGT.

This clonotype was found many times. V usage is TRBV27 and J usage is TRBJ2-7; 10 bases align to TRBD2. The V gene end was trimmed by 6 bases and the J gene end by 6 bases; junction bases not matched to a gene: 11. Germline-derived CDR1 and CDR2 are MNHEY and SMNVEV (reference sequence). The length of the CDR3 is 15 residues. The CDR3 region is CASSPIRAGGLEQYF. The DNA of the CDR3 is TGTGCCAGCAGCCCTATTCGAGCGGGAGGGCTCGAGCAGTACTTC.

This clonotype was observed a handful of times. This may come from a read error, since a much larger clone is one base off. V is TRBV28 and J is TRBJ2-7; 9 nucleotides line up with TRBD2. Trimming at V came to 5 bases and at J to 2 bases, leaving 4 bases not matched to a gene. The CDR3 consists of 14 residues. Germline CDR1 is MDHEN and CDR2 is SYDVKM. Here the CDR3 reads CASSGLAGPYEQYF. CDR3 in DNA: TGTGCCAGCAGTGGGCTAGCGGGACCCTACGAGCAGTACTTC.

The chain joins TRBV20-1 to TRBJ2-2; D uncertain. CDR1 is DFQATT and CDR2 is SNEGSKA in the germline V gene (reference sequence). The CDR3 has 14 amino acids. Trimming pared 3 bases from V and 3 bases from J, leaving 11 bases between. The CDR3 nucleotides are TGCAGTGCTAGGCGGCCGCCATACACCGGGGAGCTGTTTTTT. Encoded protein: CSARRPPYTGELFF.

This clonotype was detected many times. The chain has TRBV20-1 and TRBJ2-7; TRBD2 agrees at 13 bases. The ends lost 0 bases at V and 2 bases at J; junction bases unmatched: 4. CDR1 and CDR2 (germline): DFQATT, SNEGSKA (reference sequence). The CDR3 covers 16 residues. As DNA, the CDR3 is TGCAGTGCTAGAGATGGGGGACTAGCGGGGACCTACGAGCAGTACTTC. Protein: CSARDGGLAGTYEQYF.

This clonotype was counted ten times or more. This chain connects TRBV30 to TRBJ1-1, with D unclear. CDR3 length: 11 amino acids. CDR1 GTSNPN and CDR2 SVGIG come from the germline V gene (reference sequence). Between the trimmed V and J ends, which lost 3 bases and 7 bases, there was a span of 9 bases. CDR3 bases: TGTGCCTGGAGGACCGTTGGTGAAGCTTTCTTT. This codes for CAWRTVGEAFF.

This chain uses TRBV6-6 with TRBJ2-3, with D hard to call. V was shortened by 0 bases and J by 0 bases, with 10 bases between the two germline ends. Germline V gene sequence: CDR1 MNHNY, CDR2 SVGAGI (reference sequence). This CDR3 comprises 16 residues. For the CDR3, the DNA is TGTGCCAGCAGTTACTCATCCCACCCCAGCACAGATACGCAGTATTTT. Translated, it gives CASSYSSHPSTDTQYF.

A note on this clonotype: The junction and the germline gene differ at one end; a read error may be behind it. The chain carries TRBV3-1 and TRBJ2-2, with D uncertain. The CDR3 covers 16 residues. Germline V gene data show CDR1 as LGHDT and CDR2 as YNNKEL (reference sequence). The CDR3 sequence: CVSSQKAARRTGELFF. DNA of the CDR3: TGTGTCAGCAGCCAAAAGGCCGCAAGGCGGACCGGGGAGCTGTTTTTT.

This clonotype has ten or more counts. The rearrangement links TRBV18 to TRBJ2-5; a weak D match, TRBD2 (5 bases). Germline CDR1 is KGHSH and CDR2 is LQKENI. This CDR3 comprises 12 residues. Trimming took 4 bases from V and 5 from J, leaving 8 bases between them. In nucleotides, the CDR3 is TGTGCCAGCTCACACGGGGTCGAGACCCAGTACTTC. It translates to CASSHGVETQYF. Combining the CDR3 with reference TRBV18 and TRBJ2-5 gives the whole variable domain NAGVMQNPRHLVRRRGQEARLRCSPMKGHSHVYWYRQLPEEGLKFMVYLQKENIIDESGMPKERFSAEFPKEGPSILRIQQVVRGDSAAYFCASSHGVETQYFGPGTRLLVL.

This clonotype has ten or more counts. V usage is TRBV20-1 and J usage is TRBJ1-1; D uncertain. CDR1 and CDR2 from the germline V gene are DFQATT and SNEGSKA (reference sequence). CDR3 size: 12 residues. Trimming pared 2 bases from V and 0 bases from J, leaving 4 bases between. The CDR3 loop reads CSARSMNTEAFF. The CDR3 region has the DNA TGCAGTGCTAGAAGCATGAACACTGAAGCTTTCTTT.

This clonotype was seen many times. The chain is built from TRBV9 and TRBJ2-3; D is possibly TRBD1 (5 bases). V was shortened by 3 bases and J by 5 bases, with 19 bases between the two germline ends. The length of the CDR3 is 16 residues. Germline V CDR1 and CDR2: SGDLS, YYNGEE. The CDR3: CASSGRQSPREDTQYF. In nucleotides, the CDR3 is TGTGCCAGCAGCGGACGACAGTCCCCCCGCGAAGATACGCAGTATTTT.

This clonotype was seen more than once but under ten times. The chain employs TRBV9 and TRBJ2-1; no reliable D call. CDR1 SGDLS and CDR2 YYNGEE come from the germline V gene. This CDR3 contains 15 residues. V was clipped by 0 bases and J by 0 bases, with 7 bases between them. The CDR3 spells CASSVDSGSYNEQFF. The CDR3 DNA follows: TGTGCCAGCAGCGTAGACAGTGGCTCCTACAATGAGCAGTTCTTC.